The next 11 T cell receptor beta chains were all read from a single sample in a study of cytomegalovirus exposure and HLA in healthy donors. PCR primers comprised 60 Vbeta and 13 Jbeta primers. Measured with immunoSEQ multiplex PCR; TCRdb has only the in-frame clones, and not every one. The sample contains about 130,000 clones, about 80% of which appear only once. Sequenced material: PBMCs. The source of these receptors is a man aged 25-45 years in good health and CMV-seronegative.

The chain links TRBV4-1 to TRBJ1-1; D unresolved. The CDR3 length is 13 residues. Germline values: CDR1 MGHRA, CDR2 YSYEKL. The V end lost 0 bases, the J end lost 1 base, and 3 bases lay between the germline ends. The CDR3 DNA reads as TGCGCCAGCAGCCAAGATAGGAACACTGAAGCTTTCTTT. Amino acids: CASSQDRNTEAFF.

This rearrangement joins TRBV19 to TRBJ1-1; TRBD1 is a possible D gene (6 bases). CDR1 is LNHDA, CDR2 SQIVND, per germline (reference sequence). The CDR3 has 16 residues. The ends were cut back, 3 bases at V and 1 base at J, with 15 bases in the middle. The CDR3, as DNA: TGTGCCAGTAGTATCCGGGCCAAGGGGGAGAACACTGAAGCTTTCTTT. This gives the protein CASSIRAKGENTEAFF.

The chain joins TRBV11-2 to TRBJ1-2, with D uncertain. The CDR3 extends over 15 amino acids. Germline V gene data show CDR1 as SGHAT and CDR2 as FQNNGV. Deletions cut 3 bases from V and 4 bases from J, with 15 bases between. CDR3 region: CASSFRVGSGYGYTF. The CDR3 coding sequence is TGTGCCAGCAGCTTTCGGGTGGGTTCGGGCTATGGCTACACCTTC. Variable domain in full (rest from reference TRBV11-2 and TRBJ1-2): EAGVAQSPRYKIIEKRQSVAFWCNPISGHATLYWYQQILGQGPKLLIQFQNNGVVDDSQLPKDRFSAERLKGVDSTLKIQPAKLEDSAVYLCASSFRVGSGYGYTFGSGTRLTVV.

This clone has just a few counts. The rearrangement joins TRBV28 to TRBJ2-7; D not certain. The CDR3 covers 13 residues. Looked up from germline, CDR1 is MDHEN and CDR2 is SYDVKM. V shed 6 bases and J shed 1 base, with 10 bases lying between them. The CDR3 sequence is CASSLTESYEQYF. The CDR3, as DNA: TGTGCCAGCAGCCTAACAGAATCCTACGAGCAGTACTTC. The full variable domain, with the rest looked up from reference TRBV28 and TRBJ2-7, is DVKVTQSSRYLVKRTGEKVFLECVQDMDHENMFWYRQDPGLGLRLIYFSYDVKMKEKGDIPEGYSVSREKKERFSLILESASTNQTSMYLCASSLTESYEQYFGPGTRLTVT.

CDR3 protein: CAIRGRLSDTQYF. The CDR3, as DNA: TGTGCCATCAGGGGGCGGCTATCAGATACGCAGTATTTT. The gene calls are TRBV10-3 and TRBJ2-3; the D gene is possibly TRBD1 (5 bases). Trimming cost V 6 bases and J 4 bases, with 11 bases left between them. CDR1 is ENHRY, CDR2 SYGVKD, per germline. The CDR3 length is 13 residues.

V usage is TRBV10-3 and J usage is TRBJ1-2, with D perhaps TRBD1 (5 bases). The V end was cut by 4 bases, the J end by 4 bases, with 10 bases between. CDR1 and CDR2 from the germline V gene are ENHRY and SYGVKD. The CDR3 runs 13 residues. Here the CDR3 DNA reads TGTGCCATCAGTGGGGGCAGACTCTATGGCTACACCTTC. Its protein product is CAISGGRLYGYTF.

The CDR3 loop reads CASSQGQGAPDTQYF. The CDR3 DNA follows: TGTGCCAGCTCACAAGGACAGGGGGCACCAGATACGCAGTATTTT. The V call is TRBV18, the J call TRBJ2-3; TRBD1 matches at 11 bases. Germline values: CDR1 KGHSH, CDR2 LQKENI. Trimming at V came to 4 bases and at J to 4 bases, leaving 4 bases not matched to a gene. This CDR3 is 15 amino acids long.

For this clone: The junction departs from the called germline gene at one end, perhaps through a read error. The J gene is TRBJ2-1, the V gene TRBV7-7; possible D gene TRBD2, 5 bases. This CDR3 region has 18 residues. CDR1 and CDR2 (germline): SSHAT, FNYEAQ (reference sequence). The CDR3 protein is CASSLAPLASMIYNEQFF. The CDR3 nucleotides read TGTGCTAGCAGCTTAGCCCCGCTAGCATCTATGATCTACAATGAGCAGTTCTTC.

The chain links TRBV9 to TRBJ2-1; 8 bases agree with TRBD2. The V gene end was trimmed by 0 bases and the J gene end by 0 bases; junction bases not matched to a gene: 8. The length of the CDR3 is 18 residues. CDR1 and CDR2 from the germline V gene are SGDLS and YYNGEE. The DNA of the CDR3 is TGTGCCAGCAGCGTAGCTGGACTAGCCGAGACCTCCTACAATGAGCAGTTCTTC. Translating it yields CASSVAGLAETSYNEQFF.

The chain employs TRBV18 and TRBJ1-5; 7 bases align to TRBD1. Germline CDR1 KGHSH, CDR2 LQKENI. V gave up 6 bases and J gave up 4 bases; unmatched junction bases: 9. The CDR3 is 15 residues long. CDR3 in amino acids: CASSLGQEQNQPQHF. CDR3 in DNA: TGTGCCAGCTCTCTCGGACAGGAGCAGAATCAGCCCCAGCATTTT. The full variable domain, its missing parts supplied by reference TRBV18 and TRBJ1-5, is NAGVMQNPRHLVRRRGQEARLRCSPMKGHSHVYWYRQLPEEGLKFMVYLQKENIIDESGMPKERFSAEFPKEGPSILRIQQVVRGDSAAYFCASSLGQEQNQPQHFGDGTRLSIL.

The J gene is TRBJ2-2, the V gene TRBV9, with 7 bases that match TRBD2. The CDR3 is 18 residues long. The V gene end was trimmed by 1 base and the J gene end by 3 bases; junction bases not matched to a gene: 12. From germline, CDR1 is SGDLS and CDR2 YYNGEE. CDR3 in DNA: TGTGCCAGCAGCGTATGGGAGGGGCCCCTTGGAGACACCGGGGAGCTGTTTTTT. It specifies CASSVWEGPLGDTGELFF. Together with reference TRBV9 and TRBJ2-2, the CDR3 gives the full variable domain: DSGVTQTPKHLITATGQRVTLRCSPRSGDLSVYWYQQSLDQGLQFLIQYYNGEERAKGNILERFSAQQFPDLHSELNLSSLELGDSALYFCASSVWEGPLGDTGELFFGEGSRLTVL.